This T cell receptor (beta chain) is drawn from a study of T cells in women clearing cervical HPV infection. The study, taken as a whole, reports: CIN3+ cases had significantly higher TCR repertoire richness than controls, but evenness did not differ.

Only in-frame clones appear in the TCRdb table, and some are missing; sequencing was by immunoSEQ multiplex PCR. The specimen's table records over 15,000 clones. On this clone itself: Antigen specificity is unknown. The read ends 3 residues before the CDR3 terminus; that terminus is restored from the germline J gene.

In germline, CDR1 is SGHTS, CDR2 YDEGEE. The J segment lost 3 bases and the V segment lost 5 bases, leaving 2 bases of the junction unmatched. The CDR3 is 14 amino acids. The chain combines TRBV5-8 with TRBJ1-4; TRBD1 agrees at 9 bases. The sample comprised blood buffy coat. The source is a woman between 18 and 70 years old with a cervical HPV16 infection that either progressed to CIN3+ or cleared (not recorded which). CDR3 residues: CASSRQGANEKLFF. The CDR3 bases that were read are TGTGCCAGCAGTCGACAGGGGGCTAATGAAAAA.